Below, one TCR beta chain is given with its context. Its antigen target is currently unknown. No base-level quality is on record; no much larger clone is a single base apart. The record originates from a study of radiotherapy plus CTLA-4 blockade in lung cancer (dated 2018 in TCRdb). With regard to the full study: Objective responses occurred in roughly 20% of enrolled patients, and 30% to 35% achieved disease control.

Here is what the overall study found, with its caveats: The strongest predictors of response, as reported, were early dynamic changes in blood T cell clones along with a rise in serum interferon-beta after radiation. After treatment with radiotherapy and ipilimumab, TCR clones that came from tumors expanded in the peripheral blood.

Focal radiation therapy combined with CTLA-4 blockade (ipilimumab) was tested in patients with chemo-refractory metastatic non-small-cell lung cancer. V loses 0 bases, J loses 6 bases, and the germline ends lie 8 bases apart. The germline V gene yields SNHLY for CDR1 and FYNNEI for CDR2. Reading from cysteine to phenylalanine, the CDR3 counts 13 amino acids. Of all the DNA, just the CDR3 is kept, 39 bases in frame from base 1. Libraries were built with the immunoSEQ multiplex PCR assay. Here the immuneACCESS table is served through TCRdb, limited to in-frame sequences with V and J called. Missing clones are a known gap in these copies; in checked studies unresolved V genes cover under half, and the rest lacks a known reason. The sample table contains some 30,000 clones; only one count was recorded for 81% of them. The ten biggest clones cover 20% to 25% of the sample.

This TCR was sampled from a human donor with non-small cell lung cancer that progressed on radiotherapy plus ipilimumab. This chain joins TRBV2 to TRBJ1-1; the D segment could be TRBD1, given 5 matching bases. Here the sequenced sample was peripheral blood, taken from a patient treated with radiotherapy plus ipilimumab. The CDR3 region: CASSEARRAEAFF. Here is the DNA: TGTGCCAGCAGTGAAGCGCGCAGGGCTGAAGCTTTCTTT.